The clone carrying this T cell receptor (beta chain) counts as medium-sized by frequency. Its antigen is unidentified. Sorts that each held roughly 300,000 cells were run in triplicate for every CD8+ T cell subset. This entry belongs to a study of CXCR3-negative and CXCR3-positive naive CD8 T cells. Overall study results and limits: Memory CD8+ cells had much lower diversity, and both naive subsets had comparably high diversity. Comparison of naive cells showed more hydrophobic TRB CDR3s in CXCR3-positive than in CXCR3-negative naive cells.

The libraries of TRB cDNA were constructed through 5' RACE using UMI labels. TCRdb re-called the 5' RACE reads and catalogs CDR3 proteins one per entry, DNA excluded. The table counts about 5,500 distinct CDR3 sequences; around 2% lies in the top ten. This TCR was sampled from a human donor in good health. Some clones in this sample may be carry-over from other donors' samples. The sequenced sample consisted of naive CXCR3+ CD8+ T cells from blood. As for subset: CD45RO-CCR7+CD27+CD95- naive CD8+ T cells expressing CXCR3 (TNR3+).

The CDR3: CASSLGVGGQASSYEQYF. The chain employs TRBV13 and TRBJ2-7; the TCRdb call, TRBD1, lacks DNA for checking. This CDR3 has 18 amino acids. Per germline, CDR1 PRHDT and CDR2 FYEKMQ (reference sequence).